The 9 T cell receptor beta chains in this list originate from one sample, sequenced in a study of T cell repertoires in cytomegalovirus infection. Each CDR3 protein gets one entry after TCRdb re-called the reads with MiXCR. The data contain a few hundred thousand distinct CDR3 sequences, approximately 32% of them singletons. No cognate antigen is known for these TCRs. The source material was cultured PBMCs, sampled from culture after CMV antigen stimulation. All receptors derive from a human donor in good health (CMV status not recorded). Some clones in this sample may be carry-over from other donors' samples.

This clonotype came up many times. CDR3 sequence (DNA): TGTGCCAGTAGCCGGGACCCACGGAGTAATCAGCCCCAGCATTTT. This gives the protein CASSRDPRSNQPQHF. This chain connects TRBV19 to TRBJ1-5, with a tentative D call TRBD1 (5 bases). This CDR3 comprises 15 residues. Deletions cut 6 bases from V and 4 bases from J, with 16 bases between. CDR1 LNHDA and CDR2 SQIVND come from the germline V gene (reference sequence).

This clonotype was detected only a few times. The chain uses TRBV27 and TRBJ2-7, with D possibly being TRBD1 or TRBD2 (5 bases each). The V end was cut by 7 bases, the J end by 2 bases, with 15 bases between. Germline assignment: CDR1 MNHEY and CDR2 SMNVEV (reference sequence). CDR3 length: 14 amino acids. CDR3 bases: TGTGCCAGCAAAATTAGGGACCTCACCTACGAGCAGTACTTC. Protein product: CASKIRDLTYEQYF.

The chain joins TRBV12-3 or TRBV12-4 to TRBJ2-1; TRBD2 aligns across 12 bases. V shed 6 bases, J shed 8 bases, and the junction held 26 bases outside the gene matches. CDR3 length equals 21 residues. The CDR3 DNA reads TGTGCCAGCAGCTTACCCACTTCCGGGACTAGCGGGCCTCTACGGGACTATGAGCAGTTCTTC. Encoded protein: CASSLPTSGTSGPLRDYEQFF.

J is TRBJ1-4 and V is TRBV7-9; D call uncertain. CDR3 length: 17 residues. Trimming took 1 base from V and 2 from J, leaving 14 bases between them. Germline V gene data show CDR1 as SEHNR and CDR2 as FQNEAQ (reference sequence). CDR3 sequence (DNA): TGTGCCAGCAGCTTAGAGCGCATAGGAATGACTAATGAAAAACTGTTTTTT. Translation: CASSLERIGMTNEKLFF.

This clonotype was found a few times. The chain couples TRBV7-2 to TRBJ2-3; a weak D match, TRBD1 (6 bases). Deletions cut 8 bases from V and 4 bases from J, with 25 bases between. The CDR3 consists of 17 residues. The germline V gene has CDR1 SGHTA and CDR2 FQGNSA. The CDR3 loop reads CASGILTGPGIADTQYF. The CDR3, as DNA: TGTGCCAGCGGGATATTGACAGGACCCGGGATAGCAGATACGCAGTATTTT.

This clonotype was picked up a small number of times. This chain links TRBV7-9 with TRBJ1-4; tentatively, D is TRBD1 (6 bases). V was trimmed by 1 base and J by 5 bases, leaving 11 bases between them. In germline, CDR1 is SEHNR, CDR2 FQNEAQ (reference sequence). The CDR3 totals 15 residues. The CDR3 sequence is CASSLGPQGNEKLFF. CDR3 DNA: TGTGCCAGCAGCTTAGGCCCTCAGGGGAATGAAAAACTGTTTTTT.

This clonotype was counted only a few times. The chain couples TRBV19 to TRBJ1-1, with a weak D call TRBD1 (5 bases). V was clipped by 4 bases and J by 6 bases, with 12 bases between them. The CDR3 length is 13 residues. Germline assignment: CDR1 LNHDA and CDR2 SQIVND (reference sequence). CDR3 nucleotide sequence: TGTGCCAGTAGTACGCAGGGAGTCCCTGAAGCTTTCTTT. Its translation: CASSTQGVPEAFF.

The chain couples TRBV5-1 to TRBJ2-1; the D gene is possibly TRBD2 (6 bases). The CDR3 extends over 13 amino acids. V lost 5 bases, J lost 4 bases, and 10 bases lay in between. Germline lookup yields CDR1 SGHRS and CDR2 YFSETQ. Here the CDR3 DNA reads TGCGCCAGCAGTGTAGCGGCTTACAATGAGCAGTTCTTC. Its translation is CASSVAAYNEQFF.

The chain recombines TRBV7-6 with TRBJ2-7; 8 positions agree with TRBD1. V shed 3 bases and J 6 bases; nucleotides not matched to a gene: 4. Germline CDR1 SGHVS, CDR2 FNYEAQ. This CDR3 has 13 residues. The CDR3 spells CASSLDRASEQYF. CDR3 bases: TGTGCCAGCAGCTTGGACAGGGCCTCCGAGCAGTACTTC. The whole variable domain, filled in from reference TRBV7-6 and TRBJ2-7, reads GAGVSQSPRYKVTKRGQDVALRCDPISGHVSLYWYRQALGQGPEFLTYFNYEAQQDKSGLPNDRFSAERPEGSISTLTIQRTEQRDSAMYRCASSLDRASEQYFGPGTRLTVT.